Below are 29 T cell receptor beta chains sequenced from a single sample in a study of blood T cells in healthy people across ages. Primed by a sample-barcoded 5' primer and a J-beta primer mix, a second PCR proceeded for 7 to 11 cycles. TCRdb used MiXCR to reprocess the 5' RACE reads, holding one entry per CDR3 protein. The table shows under 750,000 distinct CDR3 sequences, with 40% to 55% occurring only once. The sample taken for sequencing was blood. These receptors all stem from a man at least 80 years old in good health.

The chain employs TRBV5-5 and TRBJ2-3; tentative D call: TRBD1 (5 bases). This CDR3 has 19 amino acids. Germline V lookup: CDR1 SGHKS, CDR2 YYEKEE (reference sequence). Trimming left V 0 bases short and J 4 bases short, with 24 bases between. The CDR3 nucleotides are TGTGCCAGCAGCTTGGGGCTAGAGCTCCTACTTCAGGGTGCAGATACGCAGTATTTT. Its translation is CASSLGLELLLQGADTQYF.

The genes are TRBV20-1 and TRBJ2-1, with TRBD2 matching over 7 bases. The V gene's germline CDR1 is DFQATT and CDR2 SNEGSKA (reference sequence). V lost 5 bases and J lost 6; bases outside the gene matches: 10. The CDR3 has 14 amino acids. The CDR3 loop reads CSAYISGYVNEQFF. The CDR3, as DNA: TGCAGTGCTTACATTAGCGGGTACGTCAATGAGCAGTTCTTC.

The count of this clonotype is one. The J gene is TRBJ2-1, the V gene TRBV7-2, with 8 bases lining up with TRBD2. This CDR3 contains 18 residues. Germline V CDR1 and CDR2: SGHTA, FQGNSA. J lost 8 bases, V lost 0 bases, and 15 bases had no gene match. The CDR3 DNA sequence: TGTGCCAGCAGCTTAGCAACCCTGGGTAGCGGGATACCCCATGAGCAGTTCTTC. Amino acids: CASSLATLGSGIPHEQFF.

This clonotype came up a few times. J is TRBJ2-6 and V is TRBV28; D may match TRBD1 or TRBD2 (5 bases each). The V gene lost 5 bases and the J gene lost 1 base, with 9 bases spanning the gap. The CDR3 contains 15 residues. Per the germline V gene, CDR1 is MDHEN and CDR2 is SYDVKM. The CDR3 DNA follows: TGTGCCAGCAGTCCCGGGACGTCTGGGGCCAACGTCCTGACTTTC. Translating gives CASSPGTSGANVLTF.

The gene calls are TRBV7-2 and TRBJ1-2; D unclear. V shed 5 bases and J shed 8 bases, with 18 bases lying between them. Per germline, CDR1 SGHTA and CDR2 FQGNSA. The length of the CDR3 is 14 residues. In DNA form, the CDR3 reads TGTGCCAGCAGCACAACGGAGGTAGTGGAGGGCTACACCTTC. It specifies CASSTTEVVEGYTF.

The chain employs TRBV28 and TRBJ2-1; 7 nucleotides line up with TRBD1. CDR3 length equals 17 residues. Germline V gene data show CDR1 as MDHEN and CDR2 as SYDVKM. Trimming cost V 3 bases and J 8 bases; bases outside gene matches: 16. Here the CDR3 DNA reads TGTGCCAGCAGTTTTGGGCCCGACAGGGCGGATGGACATGAGCAGTTCTTC. Translated, it gives CASSFGPDRADGHEQFF.

This chain links TRBV29-1 with TRBJ1-2; 10 nucleotides line up with TRBD1. The ends lost 4 bases at V and 8 bases at J; junction bases unmatched: 1. The length of the CDR3 is 11 residues. Germline CDR1 is SQVTM and CDR2 is ANQGSEA. CDR3 residues: CSVGTGGGYTF. CDR3 sequence (DNA): TGCAGCGTTGGGACAGGGGGAGGCTACACCTTC.

This clonotype was found many times. The chain carries TRBV6-5 and TRBJ2-3; D may match TRBD1 or TRBD2 (6 bases each). The germline V and J ends were trimmed by 5 bases and 0 bases, with 12 bases remaining between them. The CDR3 runs to 15 residues. CDR1 and CDR2 (germline): MNHEY, SVGAGI. This CDR3 reads CASSKGGRSTDTQYF. CDR3 nucleotide sequence: TGTGCCAGCAGTAAAGGGGGGAGGAGCACAGATACGCAGTATTTT.

The chain links TRBV30 to TRBJ2-3; D perhaps matches TRBD2 (5 bases). The CDR3 runs 13 residues. V was clipped by 1 base and J by 3 bases, with 8 bases between them. CDR1 is GTSNPN, CDR2 SVGIG, per germline (reference sequence). This chain's CDR3 is CAWSGGMTDTQYF. The CDR3 DNA reads as TGTGCCTGGAGTGGAGGGATGACAGATACGCAGTATTTT.

The chain joins TRBV20-1 to TRBJ2-3, with 8 bases aligning to TRBD1. Unmatched junction bases numbered 9, after V lost 1 base and J lost 0 bases. This CDR3 comprises 17 residues. Germline assignment: CDR1 DFQATT and CDR2 SNEGSKA (reference sequence). The CDR3 region has the DNA TGCAGTGCTAGAGGCTTACGAAGGGACAGGAGCACAGATACGCAGTATTTT. Translation: CSARGLRRDRSTDTQYF.

The chain employs TRBV29-1 and TRBJ2-7; D call uncertain. V was cut by 4 bases and J by 7 bases, with 14 bases left in between. CDR3 length: 12 amino acids. Germline-derived CDR1 and CDR2 are SQVTM and ANQGSEA. This chain's CDR3 is CSVVTTPEEQYF. The DNA for the CDR3 is TGCAGCGTTGTCACGACCCCAGAGGAGCAGTACTTC.

The J gene is TRBJ2-7, the V gene TRBV7-2, with D perhaps being TRBD1 or TRBD2 (5 bases each). The CDR3 is 15 amino acids. CDR1 and CDR2 (germline): SGHTA, FQGNSA. V was cut by 5 bases and J by 0 bases, with 14 bases left in between. The CDR3 is CASSLRGASSYEQYF. DNA for the CDR3: TGTGCCAGCAGCCTTAGAGGGGCGAGCTCCTACGAGCAGTACTTC. The full variable domain, completed using reference TRBV7-2 and TRBJ2-7, is GAGVSQSPSNKVTEKGKDVELRCDPISGHTALYWYRQSLGQGLEFLIYFQGNSAPDKSGLPSDRFSAERTGGSVSTLTIQRTQQEDSAVYLCASSLRGASSYEQYFGPGTRLTVT.

This rearrangement joins TRBV15 to TRBJ2-1; D possibly corresponds to TRBD2 (5 bases). Germline V gene sequence: CDR1 LNHNV, CDR2 YYDKDF (reference sequence). The CDR3 spans 13 residues. Trimming pared 1 base from V and 6 bases from J, leaving 7 bases between. CDR3 sequence (DNA): TGTGCCACCAGCAGAGGGGGAGCCAATGAGCAGTTCTTC. Encoded protein: CATSRGGANEQFF.

The chain couples TRBV20-1 to TRBJ2-4, with D unclear. Germline V gives CDR1 DFQATT, CDR2 SNEGSKA (reference sequence). The CDR3 is made up of 14 amino acids. V was pared by 7 bases and J by 1 base, with 14 bases between. The CDR3 sequence: CSVRSTPAKNIQYF. CDR3 in DNA: TGCAGTGTCAGATCAACTCCGGCCAAAAACATTCAGTACTTC.

The chain couples TRBV29-1 to TRBJ2-3, with D possibly matching TRBD2 (5 bases). CDR3 size: 15 residues. Germline loops: CDR1 SQVTM, CDR2 ANQGSEA. V was pared by 7 bases and J by 4 bases, with 21 bases between. The DNA of the CDR3 is TGCAGCGCCGCAGCCCCCGGGATCGGGGCAGATACGCAGTATTTT. This translates into CSAAAPGIGADTQYF.

This rearrangement joins TRBV14 to TRBJ1-6; possibly TRBD1 for D (6 bases). Per germline, CDR1 SGHDN and CDR2 FVKESK. Trimming removed 3 bases from V and 7 bases from J, with 13 bases in between. The CDR3 covers 15 residues. For the CDR3, the DNA is TGTGCCAGCAGCCACCACAGGGTCGGGAATTCACCCCTCCACTTT. It translates to CASSHHRVGNSPLHF.

V usage is TRBV12-3 or TRBV12-4 and J usage is TRBJ2-7, with a weak D call TRBD2 (5 bases). V gave up 5 bases and J gave up 1 base, with 15 bases separating them. The CDR3 runs 15 residues. The DNA for the CDR3 is TGTGCCAGCAGTCGCGCGCGGGTTGGGTCCTACGAGCAGTACTTC. Protein product: CASSRARVGSYEQYF.

The J gene is TRBJ1-1, the V gene TRBV29-1; no clear D gene. The germline V gene encodes CDR1 SQVTM and CDR2 ANQGSEA. This CDR3 comprises 10 residues. V gave up 7 bases and J gave up 1 base, with 4 bases separating them. Written as DNA, the CDR3 is TGCAGCGGGGAGAACACTGAAGCTTTCTTT. Residues: CSGENTEAFF. Full variable domain (outside the CDR3, taken from reference TRBV29-1 and TRBJ1-1): SAVISQKPSRDICQRGTSLTIQCQVDSQVTMMFWYRQQPGQSLTLIATANQGSEATYESGFVIDKFPISRPNLTFSTLTVSNMSPEDSSIYLCSGENTEAFFGQGTRLTVV.

This clonotype was seen only a few times. The chain uses TRBV20-1 and TRBJ1-1; no definite D call. The CDR3 runs 11 residues. From germline, CDR1 is DFQATT and CDR2 SNEGSKA (reference sequence). The ends were cut back, 2 bases at V and 11 bases at J, with 12 bases in the middle. This CDR3 is CSARRDRGAFF. Written as DNA, the CDR3 is TGCAGTGCTAGAAGGGATCGCGGGGCTTTCTTT.

The rearrangement joins TRBV28 to TRBJ2-1, with 10 positions matching TRBD1. The CDR3 consists of 15 residues. The germline CDR1 and CDR2 sequences are MDHEN and SYDVKM. The junction had 8 bases not matched to a gene; V was cut back by 6 bases and J by 6 bases. CDR3 protein: CASRTGTGAGNEQFF. The DNA for the CDR3 is TGTGCCAGCAGGACCGGGACAGGGGCCGGCAATGAGCAGTTCTTC.

About this clonotype itself: This may arise from a read error, as a much more abundant clone is one base away. The rearrangement links TRBV6-6 to TRBJ2-1; 12 bases are a match to TRBD2. CDR3 length: 15 amino acids. Germline-derived CDR1 and CDR2 are MNHNY and SVGAGI (reference sequence). In DNA form, the CDR3 reads TGTGCCAGCAGTTACTCGACTAGCGGGAGCAATGCGCAGTTCTTC. Its translation is CASSYSTSGSNAQFF.

This clonotype appeared a few times. The chain couples TRBV9 to TRBJ2-6; D not resolved. There are 14 residues in the CDR3. Trimming stripped 4 bases from V and 3 bases from J, with 8 bases between. Germline V gene lookup returns CDR1 SGDLS and CDR2 YYNGEE. The CDR3 sequence is CASSPFVGANVLTF. The CDR3 nucleotides are TGTGCCAGCAGCCCTTTTGTTGGGGCCAACGTCCTGACTTTC. The full variable domain, its missing parts supplied by reference TRBV9 and TRBJ2-6, is DSGVTQTPKHLITATGQRVTLRCSPRSGDLSVYWYQQSLDQGLQFLIQYYNGEERAKGNILERFSAQQFPDLHSELNLSSLELGDSALYFCASSPFVGANVLTFGAGSRLTVL.

The V and J genes are TRBV12-3 or TRBV12-4 and TRBJ1-2, with a tentative D call TRBD1 (5 bases). V lost 6 bases and J 4 bases, leaving 12 bases between the germline ends. The CDR3 contains 13 residues. CDR3 sequence reads: CASSQGGIYGYTF. The CDR3 DNA reads as TGTGCCAGCAGCCAGGGCGGGATCTATGGCTACACCTTC.

The genes are TRBV9 and TRBJ2-1; TRBD2 is a possible D gene (7 bases). This CDR3 comprises 17 residues. Germline CDR1 is SGDLS and CDR2 is YYNGEE. Trimming removed 3 bases at V and 0 bases at J, with 16 bases between. The CDR3: CASSGGGARTSYNEQFF. The DNA for the CDR3 is TGTGCCAGCAGCGGCGGGGGCGCAAGAACCTCCTACAATGAGCAGTTCTTC.

This clonotype was counted between two and nine times. This chain joins TRBV7-8 and TRBJ2-1, with 10 bases that match TRBD2. The CDR3 runs 20 residues. Trimming removed 2 bases from V and 2 bases from J; junction bases left unmatched: 15. From germline, CDR1 is SGHVS and CDR2 FQNEAQ. The CDR3 bases are TGTGCCAGCAGCTTAACTGCATGGCTAGCGGGGGCCCTCCCCTACAATGAGCAGTTCTTC. Amino acids: CASSLTAWLAGALPYNEQFF.

V gene TRBV4-3 combines with J gene TRBJ2-3, with D perhaps matching TRBD2 (6 bases). Germline lookup yields CDR1 LGHNA and CDR2 YSLEER. Trimming pared 0 bases from V and 2 bases from J, leaving 9 bases between. The CDR3 runs 15 residues. The CDR3 here is CASSQDASATDTQYF. The CDR3 nucleotides are TGCGCCAGCAGCCAAGATGCTAGCGCCACAGATACGCAGTATTTT.

A note on this clonotype: Mismatch with germline at one junction end may stem from a read error. As DNA, the CDR3 is TGCGCCAGCGAGGACAGTTTCACCGGAGAGCTGTTTTTT. This encodes CASEDSFTGELFF. V and J are TRBV4-1 and TRBJ2-2; perhaps TRBD1 as D (6 bases). CDR1 MGHRA and CDR2 YSYEKL come from the germline V gene. This CDR3 contains 13 residues.

This clonotype was counted many times. A read error may explain this, as a much larger clone is one base away. The genes are TRBV4-1 and TRBJ1-2; the D gene is possibly TRBD1 (6 bases). V was clipped by 0 bases and J by 5 bases, with 13 bases between them. CDR3 length: 15 amino acids. Germline-derived CDR1 and CDR2 are MGHRA and YSYEKL. CDR3 region: CASSQERARGYGYTF. The CDR3, as DNA: TGCGCCAGCAGCCAAGAAAGGGCCAGGGGTTATGGCTACACCTTC.

This clonotype was observed a few times. This chain links TRBV7-9 with TRBJ1-4; possible D gene TRBD1, 5 bases. The ends were cut back, 5 bases at V and 3 bases at J, with 16 bases in the middle. CDR3 length: 16 residues. Germline assignment: CDR1 SEHNR and CDR2 FQNEAQ (reference sequence). The DNA of the CDR3 is TGTGCCAGCAGCCCCGGGGCGGGTTTTTCTAATGAAAAACTGTTTTTT. Its translation is CASSPGAGFSNEKLFF.